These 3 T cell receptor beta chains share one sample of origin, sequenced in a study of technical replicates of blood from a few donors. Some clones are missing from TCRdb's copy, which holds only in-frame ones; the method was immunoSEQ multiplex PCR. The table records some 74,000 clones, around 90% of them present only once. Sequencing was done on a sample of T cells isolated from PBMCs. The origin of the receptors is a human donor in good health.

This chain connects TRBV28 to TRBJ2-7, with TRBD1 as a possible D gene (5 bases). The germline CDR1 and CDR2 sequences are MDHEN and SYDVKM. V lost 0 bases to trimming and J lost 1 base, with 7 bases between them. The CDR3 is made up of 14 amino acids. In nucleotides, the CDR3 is TGTGCCAGCAGTTTATGGGGGCTATCCTACGAGCAGTACTTC. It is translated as CASSLWGLSYEQYF.

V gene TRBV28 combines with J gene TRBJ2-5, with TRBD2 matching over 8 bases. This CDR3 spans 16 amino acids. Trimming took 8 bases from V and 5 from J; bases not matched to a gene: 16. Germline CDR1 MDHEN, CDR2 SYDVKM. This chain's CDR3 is CASLFGRDVSGETQYF. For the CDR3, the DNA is TGTGCCAGCCTTTTCGGGAGGGACGTGAGTGGGGAGACCCAGTACTTC.

The CDR3 coding sequence is TGTGCCAGCAGCGTAGAACAGGTAGGCACTGAAGCTTTCTTT. It translates to CASSVEQVGTEAFF. The rearrangement links TRBV9 to TRBJ1-1; tentative D call: TRBD1 (5 bases). There are 14 residues in the CDR3. Germline V gene lookup returns CDR1 SGDLS and CDR2 YYNGEE. Trimming took off 0 bases at V and 4 bases at J, with 10 bases between the two ends.